This T cell receptor beta chain was sequenced for a study of CD8+ T cells in alopecia areata. About this clone itself: Its target is unknown.

The CDR3 contains 12 residues. Germline-derived CDR1 and CDR2 are MGHDK and SYGVNS. V lost 7 bases and J lost 5, with 12 bases in between. In each case, RNA was isolated and then reverse transcribed into cDNA as the sequencing template. Assay: immunoSEQ multiplex PCR; the TCRdb copy retains only in-frame clones and omits some. This table has 200,000 or so clones, approximately 53% appearing once. Broader study findings: Scalp lesions, especially in alopecia totalis/universalis, had higher clonality than normal scalp. Mice showed TCR sharing more clearly than patients did, possibly owing to HLA. Scalp data also include sequences from resident alphabeta T cells of normal skin.

This receptor was taken from a human donor in good health. The chain employs TRBV25-1 and TRBJ2-7; tentatively, D is TRBD2 (5 bases). Sequencing was performed on CD8+ T cells sorted from blood. The CDR3 DNA reads as TGTGCCAGCAAAGTGGGAGCCCACGAGCAGTACTTC. Translated, it gives CASKVGAHEQYF.